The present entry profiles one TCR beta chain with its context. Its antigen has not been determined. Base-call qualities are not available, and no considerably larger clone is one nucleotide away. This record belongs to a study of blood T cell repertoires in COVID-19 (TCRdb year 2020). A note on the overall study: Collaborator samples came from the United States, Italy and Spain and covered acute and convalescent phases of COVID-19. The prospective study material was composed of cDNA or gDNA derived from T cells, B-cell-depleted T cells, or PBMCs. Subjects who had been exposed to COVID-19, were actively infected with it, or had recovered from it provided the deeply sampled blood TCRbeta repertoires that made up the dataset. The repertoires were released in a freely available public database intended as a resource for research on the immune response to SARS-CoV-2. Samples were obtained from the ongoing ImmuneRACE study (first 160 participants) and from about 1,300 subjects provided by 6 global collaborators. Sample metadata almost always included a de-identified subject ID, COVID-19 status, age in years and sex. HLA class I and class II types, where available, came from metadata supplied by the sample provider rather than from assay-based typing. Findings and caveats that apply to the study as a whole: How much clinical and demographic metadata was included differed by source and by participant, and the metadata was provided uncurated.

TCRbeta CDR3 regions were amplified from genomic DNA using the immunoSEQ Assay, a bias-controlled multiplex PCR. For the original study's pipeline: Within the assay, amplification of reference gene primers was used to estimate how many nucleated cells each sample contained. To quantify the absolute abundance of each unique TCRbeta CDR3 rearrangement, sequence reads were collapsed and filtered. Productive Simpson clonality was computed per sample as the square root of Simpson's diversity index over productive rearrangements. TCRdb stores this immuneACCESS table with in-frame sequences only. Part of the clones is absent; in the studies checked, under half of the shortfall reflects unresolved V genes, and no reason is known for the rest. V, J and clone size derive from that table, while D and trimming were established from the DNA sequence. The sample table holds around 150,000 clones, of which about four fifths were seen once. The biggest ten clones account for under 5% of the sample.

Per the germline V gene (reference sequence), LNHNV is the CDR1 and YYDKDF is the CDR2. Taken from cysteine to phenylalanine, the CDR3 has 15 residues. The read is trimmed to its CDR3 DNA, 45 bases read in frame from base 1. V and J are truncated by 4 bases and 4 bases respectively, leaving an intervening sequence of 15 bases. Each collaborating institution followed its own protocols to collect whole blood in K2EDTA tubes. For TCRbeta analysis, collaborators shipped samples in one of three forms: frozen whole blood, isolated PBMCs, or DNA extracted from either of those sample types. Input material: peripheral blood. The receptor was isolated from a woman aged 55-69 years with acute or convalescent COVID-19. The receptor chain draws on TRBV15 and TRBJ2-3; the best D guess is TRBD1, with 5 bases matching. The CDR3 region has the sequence CATSKRLQGADTQYF. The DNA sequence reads TGTGCCACCAGCAAGAGACTCCAGGGTGCAGATACGCAGTATTTT.